This T cell receptor (beta chain) was retrieved from a study of blood T cells in healthy people across ages (dated by TCRdb to between 2014 and 2016). Background for the entire study: In model experiments, template switching captured roughly one uniquely barcoded TCR beta cDNA molecule for every two T cells. To track age-related changes in TCR beta repertoire diversity, the study relied on deep sequencing normalized with unique cDNA molecular identifiers. The donors were split into four age groups: young (average 16 years), middle-aged (about 40), aged (62) and long-lived (roughly 88). To avoid experimental bias, donors of different ages were randomly spread across the sequencing lanes. Two additional independent replicas of 1 million unique cDNA reads from the same blood draw were analyzed for two donors (one aged 18 to 30 and one aged 80 or older).

The donors were some 39 Caucasian individuals from Russia, aged about 6 to 100 years, who were systemically healthy. Each donor gave around 9 milliliters of peripheral blood, collected into EDTA-treated Vacutainer tubes. PBMCs were isolated by Ficoll-Paque density-gradient centrifugation, with at least 7 million obtained per sample. Trizol reagent was used to extract total RNA from PBMCs, with at least 6 micrograms per sample. The percentages of naive CD45RAhigh/CD27high T cells were determined by flow cytometry on a PBMC aliquot from every donor. The full study reports these points: The percentage of naive T cells measured by flow cytometry correlated strongly with observed TCR beta diversity. Estimates of total diversity based on one million sequenced T cells were regarded as lower bounds and as underestimates. Because profiling used bulk unsorted PBMCs, naive and antigen-experienced compartments could not be compared conclusively. The CMV infection status of donors was not known, potentially confounding age-related changes in expanded clonotypes. The long-lived group showed more naive CD4+ T cells, fewer expanded clones and increased TCR diversity than the aged group, suggesting age selection. Observed TCR beta diversity per million T cells fell roughly linearly with age, and a significant reduction was already apparent by age approximately 40.

With respect to this clonotype: Its antigen is unknown. Base qualities are not at hand, and no much larger clone is one base apart.

The method behind the library was 5' RACE. Sequencing was carried out with an Illumina HiSeq 2500. A second PCR of 7 to 11 cycles was run with a J-beta primer mix and a sample-barcoded 5' primer. Each TCR beta cDNA molecule received a unique molecular identifier from a template-switch 5' adaptor carrying 12 random nucleotides. At least 2.5 million CDR3-containing paired-end reads were obtained from each sample. First-strand cDNA synthesis was performed from all RNA using the Mint cDNA synthesis kit, with priming by a TRBC-specific oligonucleotide. All cDNA was treated with uracil-DNA glycosylase and then went through a first 18-cycle PCR with the universal primers M1SS and BC2_uni_R. Concerning the study's data processing: Normalization of each sample was performed by random selection of 1 million high-quality reads, each carrying a distinct molecular identifier. Instead of being binned into consensus sequences, reads that shared molecular identifiers were thrown out. MiTCR, set to a Q25 quality threshold and the strictest error-elimination algorithm, was used for CDR3 identification, clonotype clustering and error correction. A nonparametric unseen species model using Euler transformation provided a lower-bound estimate of total TCR beta diversity. Starting from the raw public reads, TCRdb applied fastp trimming at Q25, assembled clones with MiXCR and retained in-frame beta chains. Entries are consolidated by CDR3 protein sequence, retaining the most common genes and DNA. The V and J calls come from TCRdb's annotation, not from the publication. The sample table shows 920,000 or so distinct CDR3 sequences, and 35% to 55% are seen once. The ten biggest clones cover approximately 17% of the sample.

For CDR1 and CDR2, the germline V gene (reference sequence) lists DFQATT and SNEGSKA. V is reduced by 0 bases and J by 1 base, leaving a spacing of 8 bases between them. Reading from cysteine to phenylalanine, the CDR3 counts 14 amino acids. The entry retains the CDR3 DNA only, 42 bases that are in frame from base 1. This TCR was recovered from a woman between 55 and 75 years old in good health. Sequenced material: blood. This receptor chain uses TRBV20-1 and TRBJ2-3; TRBD1 is a possible D gene, resting on 6 matching bases. The CDR3 protein sequence reads: CSAREGAGTDTQYF. Here is the DNA: TGCAGTGCTAGAGAGGGGGCAGGCACAGATACGCAGTATTTT.